Below, 11 T cell receptor beta chains from the same sample are listed, as sequenced in a study of identical twins. TCRdb reprocessed the 5' RACE reads with MiXCR, giving one entry per CDR3 protein. The sample carries some 190,000 distinct CDR3 sequences, about 15% recorded once. This same sample was also taken into another study, of T cells expressing NK-cell markers.

The specimen sequenced was CD8+ T cells sorted from blood. All receptors come from a woman aged 18-30 years in good health.

V gene TRBV2 combines with J gene TRBJ2-7; D gene unclear. Trimming removed 8 bases at V and 6 bases at J, with 14 bases between. The V gene's germline CDR1 is SNHLY and CDR2 FYNNEI. The CDR3 length is 12 residues. CDR3 in amino acids: CASGLDSLEQYF. The CDR3 bases are TGTGCCAGCGGGCTAGATTCTCTCGAGCAGTACTTC.

This clonotype showed up just a few times. The chain links TRBV2 to TRBJ2-3; 7 bases map to TRBD1. V shed 5 bases and J 2 bases; nucleotides not matched to a gene: 13. The CDR3 has 17 residues. Germline CDR1 reads SNHLY; CDR2 reads FYNNEI. The CDR3 nucleotides are TGTGCCAGCAGTTTCCCGGGGACAGCTGACCCCACAGATACGCAGTATTTT. Amino acids: CASSFPGTADPTDTQYF.

This clonotype was seen at least ten times. This chain connects TRBV12-3 or TRBV12-4 to TRBJ2-3, with D perhaps matching TRBD2 (5 bases). Trimming shortened V by 0 bases and J by 10 bases, and 11 bases separated the two germline ends. The CDR3 is made up of 13 amino acids. CDR3 DNA sequence: TGTGCCAGCAGTTTAGCAGGGTTGGGAGCGCAGTATTTT. Protein sequence: CASSLAGLGAQYF.

This clonotype was detected a few times. The genes are TRBV20-1 and TRBJ2-5; the match to TRBD2 covers 7 bases. Trimming at V came to 5 bases and at J to 12 bases, leaving 9 bases not matched to a gene. CDR1 DFQATT and CDR2 SNEGSKA come from the germline V gene (reference sequence). The CDR3 sequence is 11 residues long. The CDR3 region has the DNA TGCAGTGCTCGCTCCGGGACTACCAAGTACTTC. As protein: CSARSGTTKYF.

This clonotype was detected a few times. The chain recombines TRBV5-1 with TRBJ2-1; maybe TRBD1 (5 bases). With 4 bases removed from V and 9 bases from J, the gap between germline ends came to 8 bases. The CDR3 has 11 amino acids. CDR1 and CDR2 (germline): SGHRS, YFSETQ. CDR3 nucleotide sequence: TGCGCCAGCAGCGGGGCTGGTGAGCAGTTCTTC. This encodes CASSGAGEQFF.

V and J are TRBV30 and TRBJ1-2, with a possible D match to TRBD1 (5 bases). CDR3 size: 13 residues. Germline V gene data show CDR1 as GTSNPN and CDR2 as SVGIG (reference sequence). V lost 2 bases and J 7 bases, leaving 14 bases between the germline ends. The CDR3: CAWSPGGVLGYTF. CDR3 DNA sequence: TGTGCCTGGAGTCCAGGAGGGGTCCTTGGCTACACCTTC.

This clonotype came up many times. J is TRBJ2-6 and V is TRBV15; D is ambiguous. The V end was cut by 0 bases, the J end by 0 bases, with 3 bases between. This CDR3 is built from 15 residues. CDR1 and CDR2 (germline): LNHNV, YYDKDF (reference sequence). The CDR3 loop reads CATSRDNSGANVLTF. The CDR3 DNA sequence: TGTGCCACCAGCAGAGACAACTCTGGGGCCAACGTCCTGACTTTC.

The CDR3 reads CATSRVPYEQYF. DNA of the CDR3: TGTGCCACTTCCAGGGTACCCTACGAGCAGTACTTC. This chain connects TRBV7-9 to TRBJ2-7; perhaps TRBD1 as D (5 bases). V dropped 10 bases and J dropped 2 bases, with 12 bases sitting between them. This CDR3 comprises 12 residues. CDR1 and CDR2 from the germline V gene are SEHNR and FQNEAQ (reference sequence).

The chain joins TRBV5-6 to TRBJ2-3, with 10 positions matching TRBD2. Germline loops: CDR1 SGHDT, CDR2 YYEEEE. V was clipped by 2 bases and J by 2 bases; unmatched bases: 5. The CDR3 spans 16 residues. The CDR3 region is CASSFLSGRATDTQYF. CDR3 nucleotide sequence: TGTGCCAGCAGCTTTCTAAGCGGGAGGGCCACAGATACGCAGTATTTT.

This clonotype was detected only a few times. DNA of the CDR3: TGTGCCAGCAGCCTATTCCGGGAGGAGAAGGATGAGCAGTTCTTC. Translating it yields CASSLFREEKDEQFF. The J gene is TRBJ2-1, the V gene TRBV14, with 7 bases identical to TRBD2. The CDR3 spans 15 residues. J gave up 8 bases and V 4 bases, and 11 bases lay outside the gene matches. The germline gives CDR1 SGHDN, CDR2 FVKESK.

On this clonotype: At one boundary the junction diverges from the germline segment, which might be a read error. This sequence joins TRBV7-9 and TRBJ2-1, with D possibly TRBD2 on 6 matching bases. This CDR3 has 15 residues. Germline CDR1 is SEHNR and CDR2 is FQNEAQ (reference sequence). In nucleotides, the CDR3 is TGTGCCAGCACCTTAGGCGGGGCGACCTACAATGAGCAGTTCTTC. Translated, it gives CASTLGGATYNEQFF.